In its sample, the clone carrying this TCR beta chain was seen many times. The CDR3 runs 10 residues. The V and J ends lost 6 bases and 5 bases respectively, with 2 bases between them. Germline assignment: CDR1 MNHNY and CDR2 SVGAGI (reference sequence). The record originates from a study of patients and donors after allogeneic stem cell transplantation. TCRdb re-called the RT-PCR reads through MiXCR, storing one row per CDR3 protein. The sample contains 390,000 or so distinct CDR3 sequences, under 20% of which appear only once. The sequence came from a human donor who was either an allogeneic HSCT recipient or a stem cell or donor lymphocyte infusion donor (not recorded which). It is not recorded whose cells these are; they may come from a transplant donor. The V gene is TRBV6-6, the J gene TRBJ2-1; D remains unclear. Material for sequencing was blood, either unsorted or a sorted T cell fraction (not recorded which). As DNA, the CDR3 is TGTGCCAGCAGGAACAATGAGCAGTTCTTC. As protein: CASRNNEQFF.